This T cell receptor (beta chain) originates from a study of blood T cells in healthy people across ages. Total RNA, at least 6 micrograms per sample, came from PBMCs. With a J-beta primer mix and a sample-barcoded 5' primer, a second PCR ran 7 to 11 cycles. TCRdb re-called the 5' RACE reads through MiXCR, storing one row per CDR3 protein. Of about 970,000 distinct CDR3 sequences in the sample, roughly 51% were seen once. This clonotype was obtained from a woman aged 55-70 years in good health. Material for sequencing was blood.

The DNA for the CDR3 is TGTGCCAGCAGGGCGGGACAGCTCACAGATACGCAGTATTTT. It is translated as CASRAGQLTDTQYF. This chain connects TRBV27 to TRBJ2-3; possibly TRBD1 for D (7 bases). V lost 6 bases and J lost 2, with 12 bases in between. Germline assignment: CDR1 MNHEY and CDR2 SMNVEV (reference sequence). The CDR3 contains 14 residues.